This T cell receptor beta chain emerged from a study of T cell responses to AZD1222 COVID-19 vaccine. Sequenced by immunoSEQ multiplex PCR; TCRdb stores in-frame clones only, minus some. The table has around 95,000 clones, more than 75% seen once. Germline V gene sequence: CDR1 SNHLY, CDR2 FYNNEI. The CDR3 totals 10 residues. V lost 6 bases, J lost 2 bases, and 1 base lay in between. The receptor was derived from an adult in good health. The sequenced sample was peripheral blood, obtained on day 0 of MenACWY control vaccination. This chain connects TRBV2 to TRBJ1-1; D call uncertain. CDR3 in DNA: TGTGCCAGCAGAAACACTGAAGCTTTCTTT. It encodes CASRNTEAFF.